The rows below give T cell receptor beta chains drawn from one sample of a study of neoadjuvant nivolumab and ipilimumab in lung cancer. This table comes from immunoSEQ multiplex PCR, and its TCRdb copy is limited to in-frame clones, with some not included. The data contain some 30,000 clones, approximately 90% of them singletons. The specimen was peripheral blood, collected after neoadjuvant nivolumab, alone or with ipilimumab, at or shortly before surgery. The source of these receptors is an adult with non-small cell lung cancer. Each CDR3 is given with its conserved first and last residue. Fields, in order: V gene, D gene, J gene, clone size, CDR3 protein, CDR3 DNA. D genes are given only for firm matches. Not all rows give a size; the values are once, few, many and, for expanded clones, a class.

>TRBV6-1|NA|TRBJ1-1|NA
CASSEVEVTEAFF
TGTGCCAGCAGTGAAGTGGAGGTCACTGAAGCTTTCTTT
>TRBV19|TRBD1|TRBJ1-1|NA
CASSARQGGGTEAFF
TGTGCCAGTAGTGCCCGACAGGGAGGGGGCACTGAAGCTTTCTTT
>TRBV4-2|NA|TRBJ1-1|NA
CASSQAPGGASFSTEAFF
TGTGCCAGCAGCCAGGCTCCGGGGGGCGCCTCTTTTAGTACTGAAGCTTTCTTT
>TRBV11-3|NA|TRBJ2-1|NA
CASSLSREGEQFF
TGTGCCAGCAGCTTATCTCGGGAAGGTGAGCAGTTCTTC
>TRBV29-1|NA|TRBJ2-5|NA
CSVEEIEETQYF
TGCAGCGTTGAAGAGATCGAAGAGACCCAGTACTTC
>TRBV7-6|NA|TRBJ1-5|NA
CASSLVDNQPQHF
TGTGCCAGCAGCTTAGTAGACAATCAGCCCCAGCATTTT
>TRBV5-1|NA|TRBJ1-1|NA
CASSDLQGDTEAFF
TGCGCCAGCAGCGACCTACAGGGTGACACTGAAGCTTTCTTT
>TRBV10-3|TRBD1|TRBJ2-6|NA
CAISVPTGGAGANVLTF
TGTGCCATCAGTGTTCCGACAGGGGGCGCCGGGGCCAACGTCCTGACTTTC
>TRBV25-1|TRBD2|TRBJ2-7|NA
CASSDLTSGGYEQYF
TGTGCCAGCAGTGATCTCACTAGCGGGGGGTACGAGCAGTACTTC
>TRBV29-1|NA|TRBJ2-7|NA
CSVEDTGGEQYF
TGCAGCGTTGAAGATACTGGAGGCGAGCAGTACTTC
>TRBV29-1|TRBD1|TRBJ1-2|NA
CSVERTGGGGYTF
TGCAGCGTTGAGAGGACAGGGGGAGGAGGCTACACCTTC
>TRBV2|TRBD1|TRBJ2-2|NA
CASSQTQRTGANTGELFF
TGTGCCAGCAGTCAAACCCAACGGACAGGCGCGAACACCGGGGAGCTGTTTTTT
>TRBV2|TRBD1|TRBJ1-1|few
CASSEERQGFDTEAFF
TGTGCCAGCAGTGAGGAAAGACAGGGGTTTGACACTGAAGCTTTCTTT
>TRBV11-2|TRBD2|TRBJ2-7|NA
CASSPPGLAGVEQYF
TGTGCCAGCAGCCCTCCGGGACTAGCGGGGGTAGAGCAGTACTTC
>TRBV11-3|NA|TRBJ1-1|NA
CASSLESTDTEAFF
TGTGCCAGCAGCCTGGAATCGACAGACACTGAAGCTTTCTTT
>TRBV4-1|TRBD1|TRBJ1-2|NA
CASSPNSGQGGYTF
TGCGCCAGCAGCCCGAATTCAGGACAGGGCGGCTACACCTTC
>TRBV5-8|NA|TRBJ1-3|NA
CASSFAGNTIYF
TGTGCCAGCAGCTTCGCCGGAAACACCATATATTTT
>TRBV4-1|NA|TRBJ1-4|NA
CASSQDPRRDEKLFF
TGCGCCAGCAGCCAAGATCCCAGGCGGGATGAAAAACTGTTTTTT
>TRBV7-2|TRBD2|TRBJ2-5|NA
CASSLARGGPQETQYF
TGTGCCAGCAGCTTAGCTCGCGGGGGACCCCAAGAGACCCAGTACTTC
>TRBV10-3|NA|TRBJ1-1|NA
CAISKENTEAFF
TGTGCCATCTCAAAAGAGAACACTGAAGCTTTCTTT
>TRBV10-1|NA|TRBJ1-2|NA
CASSESGDLGYTF
TGCGCCAGCAGTGAGTCGGGGGATCTTGGCTACACCTTC
>TRBV18|NA|TRBJ1-1|NA
CASSPGAPRVSTEAFF
TGTGCCAGCTCACCAGGGGCGCCTAGGGTTAGCACTGAAGCTTTCTTT
>TRBV6-1|NA|TRBJ1-5|NA
CASRPTGVKGQPQHF
TGTGCCAGCAGGCCGACAGGTGTAAAGGGGCAGCCCCAGCATTTT
>TRBV10-1|NA|TRBJ2-3|NA
CASSETRGGTDTQYF
TGCGCCAGCAGTGAGACCCGGGGAGGCACAGATACGCAGTATTTT
>TRBV5-1|NA|TRBJ2-2|once
CASSLEARQTGELFF
TGCGCCAGCAGCTTGGAAGCTAGGCAGACCGGGGAGCTGTTTTTT
>TRBV10-3|NA|TRBJ1-3|NA
CAIGGVLGRSGNTIYF
TGTGCCATAGGGGGGGTTCTCGGTCGCTCTGGAAACACCATATATTTT
>TRBV7-2|TRBD2|TRBJ2-1|NA
CASSEASGSYNEQFF
TGTGCCAGCAGCGAGGCTAGCGGGTCTTACAATGAGCAGTTCTTC
>TRBV2|TRBD1|TRBJ1-2|NA
CASSEARTGAGGYTF
TGTGCCAGCAGTGAAGCCCGGACAGGGGCGGGCGGCTACACCTTC
>TRBV19|NA|TRBJ2-7|NA
CASSFYPHEQYF
TGTGCCAGTAGTTTCTACCCCCACGAGCAGTACTTC
>TRBV5-6|NA|TRBJ1-6|NA
CASTWTSSYNSPLHF
TGTGCCAGCACGTGGACTAGCTCCTATAATTCACCCCTCCACTTT
>TRBV7-9|NA|TRBJ2-1|NA
CASSRDYNEQFF
TGTGCCAGCAGCCGGGACTACAATGAGCAGTTCTTC
>TRBV2|NA|TRBJ1-1|few
CASSVGGTEAFF
TGTGCCAGCAGTGTCGGCGGCACTGAAGCTTTCTTT
>TRBV10-3|NA|TRBJ2-5|NA
CAISERGGETQYF
TGTGCCATCAGTGAGCGTGGTGGAGAGACCCAGTACTTC
>TRBV6-5|NA|TRBJ2-7|once
CASKFSPAATYEQYF
TGTGCCAGCAAATTCTCTCCGGCGGCCACCTACGAGCAGTACTTC
>TRBV5-1|TRBD2|TRBJ2-1|NA
CASSRTSGGANEQFF
TGCGCCAGCAGCCGGACTAGCGGGGGGGCAAATGAGCAGTTCTTC
>TRBV7-2|NA|TRBJ1-2|NA
CASSRGADGYTF
TGTGCCAGCAGCCGGGGGGCAGATGGCTACACCTTC
>TRBV9|NA|TRBJ2-5|NA
CASSVQGFGETQYF
TGTGCCAGCAGCGTACAGGGGTTCGGGGAGACCCAGTACTTC
>TRBV7-2|TRBD1|TRBJ2-7|NA
CASTYLDRADYYEQYF
TGTGCCAGCACCTACCTCGACAGGGCTGATTACTACGAGCAGTACTTC
>TRBV5-1|TRBD2|TRBJ2-3|NA
CASSLEGAGDTDTQYF
TGCGCCAGCAGCTTGGAGGGAGCGGGGGACACAGATACGCAGTATTTT
>TRBV2|NA|TRBJ2-3|NA
CASSRAASGGADTQYF
TGTGCCAGCAGTAGGGCGGCATCAGGGGGGGCAGATACGCAGTATTTT
>TRBV5-1|NA|TRBJ2-7|NA
CASSLVAGAHEQYF
TGCGCCAGCAGCTTGGTAGCAGGGGCCCACGAGCAGTACTTC
>TRBV27|TRBD1|TRBJ2-6|NA
CASTPGQGEPGANVLTF
TGTGCCAGCACCCCGGGACAGGGGGAACCTGGGGCCAACGTCCTGACTTTC
>TRBV27|NA|TRBJ1-1|NA
CASSLSCAANTEAFF
TGTGCCAGCAGTTTATCATGCGCGGCGAACACTGAAGCTTTCTTT
>TRBV5-1|NA|TRBJ1-6|NA
CASSLQGQDSPLHF
TGCGCCAGCAGCCTCCAGGGGCAAGATTCACCCCTCCACTTT
>TRBV9|NA|TRBJ2-1|NA
CASSVAELYNEQFF
TGTGCCAGCAGCGTAGCAGAACTGTACAATGAGCAGTTCTTC
>TRBV11-2|NA|TRBJ2-5|NA
CASSLTTGPPGETQYF
TGTGCCAGCAGCCTGACGACGGGGCCGCCAGGGGAGACCCAGTACTTC
>TRBV11-2|TRBD1|TRBJ1-1|NA
CASSFGDREAFF
TGTGCCAGCAGCTTTGGGGACAGAGAAGCTTTCTTT
>TRBV5-1|NA|TRBJ1-2|NA
CASSLVGLPWGYTF
TGCGCCAGCAGCTTGGTAGGGTTACCCTGGGGCTACACCTTC
>TRBV6-6|NA|TRBJ1-5|NA
CASSSQVHQPQHF
TGTGCCAGCAGTTCACAGGTACATCAGCCCCAGCATTTT
>TRBV7-9|NA|TRBJ1-5|NA
CASSPRGSQPQHF
TGTGCCAGCAGCCCCCGGGGTAGTCAGCCCCAGCATTTT
>TRBV7-8|TRBD1|TRBJ1-2|NA
CASSTYDRGYGYTF
TGTGCCAGCAGCACCTACGACAGGGGCTATGGCTACACCTTC